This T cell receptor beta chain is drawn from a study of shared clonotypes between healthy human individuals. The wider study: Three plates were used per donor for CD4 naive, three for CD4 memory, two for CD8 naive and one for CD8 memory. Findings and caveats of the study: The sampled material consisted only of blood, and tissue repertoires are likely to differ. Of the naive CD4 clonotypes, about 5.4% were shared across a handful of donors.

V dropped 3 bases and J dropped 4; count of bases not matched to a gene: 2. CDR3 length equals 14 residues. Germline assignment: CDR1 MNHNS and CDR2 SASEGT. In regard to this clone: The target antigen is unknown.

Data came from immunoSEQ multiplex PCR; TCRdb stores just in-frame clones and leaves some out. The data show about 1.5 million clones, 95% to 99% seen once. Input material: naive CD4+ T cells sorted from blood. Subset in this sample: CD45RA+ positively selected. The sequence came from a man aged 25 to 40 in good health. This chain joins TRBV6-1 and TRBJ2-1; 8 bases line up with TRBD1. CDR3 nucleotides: TGTGCCAGCAGTGAGGGGACAGGTTACAATGAGCAGTTCTTC. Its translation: CASSEGTGYNEQFF.